The 10 T cell receptor beta chains reported below all come from one sample, sequenced in a study of OX40 agonist ivuxolimab in advanced cancers. TCRdb's copy holds only in-frame clones and misses some; the assay was immunoSEQ multiplex PCR. Among some 51,000 clones listed, around 85% were seen once. Sequences were derived from CD4+ or CD8+ T cells sorted from blood, sampled in a trial of the OX40 agonist ivuxolimab. Receptor source: an adult with an advanced solid tumor such as melanoma, head and neck, liver or kidney cancer.

This clone was seen once. V is TRBV13 and J is TRBJ2-5; TRBD2 aligns across 16 bases. Germline trimming cut 5 bases from V and 5 bases from J; bases unmatched to any gene: 5. CDR1 and CDR2 from the germline V gene are PRHDT and FYEKMQ (reference sequence). This CDR3 region has 16 residues. The CDR3: CASSPGLAGGDETQYF. The DNA of the CDR3 is TGTGCCAGCAGCCCGGGACTAGCGGGGGGGGATGAGACCCAGTACTTC.

This clone was recorded once. V usage is TRBV9 and J usage is TRBJ1-1; 7 nucleotides match TRBD1. Looked up from germline, CDR1 is SGDLS and CDR2 is YYNGEE. The CDR3 contains 16 residues. The trim removed 0 bases at V and 7 bases at J, leaving 12 bases unmatched. The CDR3 protein is CASSVVLRGTPREAFF. CDR3 nucleotides: TGTGCCAGCAGCGTAGTCCTCAGGGGGACCCCCCGTGAAGCTTTCTTT. The variable domain in full, completed from reference TRBV9 and TRBJ1-1, reads DSGVTQTPKHLITATGQRVTLRCSPRSGDLSVYWYQQSLDQGLQFLIQYYNGEERAKGNILERFSAQQFPDLHSELNLSSLELGDSALYFCASSVVLRGTPREAFFGQGTRLTVV.

This clone showed up just once. The V call is TRBV4-1, the J call TRBJ1-1, with TRBD1 as a possible D gene (6 bases). The CDR3 spans 17 residues. The V gene's germline CDR1 is MGHRA and CDR2 YSYEKL. Trimming shortened V by 5 bases and J by 3 bases, and 22 bases separated the two germline ends. The CDR3 spells CASSSLPSTGSDTEAFF. The DNA for the CDR3 is TGCGCCAGCAGCTCCTTACCTTCGACAGGCTCGGACACTGAAGCTTTCTTT.

This rearrangement joins TRBV19 to TRBJ2-1, with D possibly TRBD2 on 5 matching bases. The germline gives CDR1 LNHDA, CDR2 SQIVND (reference sequence). Trimming cost V 6 bases and J 7 bases, with 10 bases left between them. The CDR3 extends over 12 amino acids. CDR3 amino acids: CASSQRLNEQFF. Written as DNA, the CDR3 is TGTGCCAGTAGCCAAAGACTAAATGAGCAGTTCTTC.

The chain combines TRBV27 with TRBJ2-1; D is ambiguous. Per germline, CDR1 MNHEY and CDR2 SMNVEV (reference sequence). V was trimmed by 1 base and J by 9 bases, leaving 10 bases between them. CDR3 length: 13 amino acids. The CDR3 reads CASSLCRVCEQFF. The CDR3 bases are TGTGCCAGCAGTTTATGTAGGGTTTGTGAGCAGTTCTTC.

Here the CDR3 DNA reads TGTGCCAGCAGCTACGGGACCCAGGAGGGGAGTCAGCCCCAGCATTTT. Encoded protein: CASSYGTQEGSQPQHF. V usage is TRBV7-8 and J usage is TRBJ1-5; D may be TRBD1 (5 bases). Trimming took off 4 bases at V and 6 bases at J, with 19 bases between the two ends. In germline, CDR1 is SGHVS, CDR2 FQNEAQ. This CDR3 comprises 16 residues.

This clone has just one count. The chain links TRBV4-2 to TRBJ2-6; no clear D. Germline V lookup: CDR1 LGHNA, CDR2 YNFKEQ. The V gene lost 0 bases and the J gene lost 4 bases, with 7 bases spanning the gap. CDR3 size: 15 residues. This CDR3 reads CASSQEGPGANVLTF. DNA of the CDR3: TGTGCCAGCAGCCAAGAAGGCCCCGGGGCCAACGTCCTGACTTTC.

The genes are TRBV7-9 and TRBJ1-2, with TRBD1 identical over 10 bases. The CDR3 has 14 residues. V was pared by 3 bases and J by 5 bases, with 3 bases of the junction left unmatched. From germline, CDR1 is SEHNR and CDR2 FQNEAQ (reference sequence). The CDR3 nucleotides read TGTGCCAGCAGCTTTTGGGACAGGGGTTATGGCTACACCTTC. Its translation is CASSFWDRGYGYTF.

The chain combines TRBV6-6 with TRBJ1-3; D unresolved. CDR1 is MNHNY and CDR2 is SVGAGI in the germline V gene (reference sequence). Between the trimmed V and J ends, which lost 11 bases and 0 bases, there was a span of 5 bases. The CDR3 has 11 amino acids. CDR3 bases: TGTGCCTGCTACTCTGGAAACACCATATATTTT. Translating it yields CACYSGNTIYF.

The chain combines TRBV15 with TRBJ2-5, with TRBD1 identical over 11 bases. CDR1 and CDR2 (germline): LNHNV, YYDKDF (reference sequence). CDR3 size: 16 residues. V trimming: 2 bases; J trimming: 5 bases; junction bases outside the gene matches: 7. The DNA for the CDR3 is TGTGCCACCAGCAGATCCAGGACAGGGGGCCACGAGACCCAGTACTTC. It is translated as CATSRSRTGGHETQYF.